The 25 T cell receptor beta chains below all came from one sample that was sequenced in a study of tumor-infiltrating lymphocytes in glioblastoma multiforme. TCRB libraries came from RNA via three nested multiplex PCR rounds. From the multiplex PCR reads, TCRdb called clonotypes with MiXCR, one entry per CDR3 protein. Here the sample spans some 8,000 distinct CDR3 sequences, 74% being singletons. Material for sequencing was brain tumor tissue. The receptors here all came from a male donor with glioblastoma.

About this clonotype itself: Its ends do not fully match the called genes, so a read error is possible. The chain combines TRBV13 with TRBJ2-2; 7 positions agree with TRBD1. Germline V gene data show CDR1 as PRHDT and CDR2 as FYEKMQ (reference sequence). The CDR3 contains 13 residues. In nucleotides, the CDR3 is TGTGCCAGTAGCTTCCCACGACAGGGCGTGCTGTTTTTT. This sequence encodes CASSFPRQGVLFF.

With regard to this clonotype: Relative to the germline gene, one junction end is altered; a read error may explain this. The CDR3 protein is CASSLRVAGELFF. In DNA, the CDR3 is TGTGCCAGTAGTTTGAGGGTGGCCGGGGAGCTGTTTTTT. The V gene is TRBV28, the J gene TRBJ2-2, with TRBD2 as a possible D gene (5 bases). Per germline, CDR1 MDHEN and CDR2 SYDVKM. The CDR3 spans 13 residues.

CDR3 bases: TGTGCCAGCAGCCAAGGGGATTGGATTGGCTACACCTTC. This gives the protein CASSQGDWIGYTF. The chain has TRBV11-2 and TRBJ1-2, with D possibly TRBD1 on 5 matching bases. CDR3 length: 13 residues. The germline gives CDR1 SGHAT, CDR2 FQNNGV. V dropped 5 bases and J dropped 7 bases, with 14 bases sitting between them. The whole variable domain, filled in from reference TRBV11-2 and TRBJ1-2, reads EAGVAQSPRYKIIEKRQSVAFWCNPISGHATLYWYQQILGQGPKLLIQFQNNGVVDDSQLPKDRFSAERLKGVDSTLKIQPAKLEDSAVYLCASSQGDWIGYTFGSGTRLTVV.

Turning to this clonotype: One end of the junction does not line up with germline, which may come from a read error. The CDR3 DNA follows: TGCAGTGCGTTGTTCAAACAGGGGTATGGCTACGCCTTC. Protein: CSALFKQGYGYAF. The gene calls are TRBV20-1 and TRBJ1-2, with 7 bases fitting TRBD1. In germline, CDR1 is DFQATT, CDR2 SNEGSKA (reference sequence). CDR3 size: 13 residues.

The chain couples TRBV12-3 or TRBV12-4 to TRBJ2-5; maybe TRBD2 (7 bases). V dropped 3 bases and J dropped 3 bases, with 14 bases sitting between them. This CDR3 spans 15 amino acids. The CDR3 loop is CASSFEGGPKETQYF. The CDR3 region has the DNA TGTGCCAGCAGTTTCGAGGGGGGGCCGAAAGAGACCCAGTACTTC.

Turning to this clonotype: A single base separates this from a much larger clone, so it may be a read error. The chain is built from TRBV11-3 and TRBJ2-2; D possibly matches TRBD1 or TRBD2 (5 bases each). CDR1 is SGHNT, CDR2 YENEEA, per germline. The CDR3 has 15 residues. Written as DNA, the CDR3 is TGTGCCAGCAGCCGTAGAGGGGCCCAGGCCGGGGAGCTGATTTTT. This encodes CASSRRGAQAGELIF.

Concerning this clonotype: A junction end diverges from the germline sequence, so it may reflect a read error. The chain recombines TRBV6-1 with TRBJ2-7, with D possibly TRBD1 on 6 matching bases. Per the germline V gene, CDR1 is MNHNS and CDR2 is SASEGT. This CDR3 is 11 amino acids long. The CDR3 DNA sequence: TGTGCCAACAGTGGGGGCTACGAGCAGTATTTC. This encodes CANSGGYEQYF.

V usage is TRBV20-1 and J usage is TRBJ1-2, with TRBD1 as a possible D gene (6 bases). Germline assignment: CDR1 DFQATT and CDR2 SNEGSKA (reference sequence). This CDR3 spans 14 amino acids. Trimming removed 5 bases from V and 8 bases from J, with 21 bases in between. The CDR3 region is CSAFSGVGAEGYTF. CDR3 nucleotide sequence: TGCAGTGCTTTCTCAGGGGTGGGAGCAGAGGGCTACACCTTC.

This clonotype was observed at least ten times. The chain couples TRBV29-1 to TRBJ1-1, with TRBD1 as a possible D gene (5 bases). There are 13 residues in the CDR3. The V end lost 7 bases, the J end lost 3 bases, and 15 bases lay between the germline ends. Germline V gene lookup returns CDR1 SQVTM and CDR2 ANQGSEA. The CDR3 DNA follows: TGCAGCGCCCGGCTTGGGGGATACACTGAAGCTTTCTTT. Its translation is CSARLGGYTEAFF.

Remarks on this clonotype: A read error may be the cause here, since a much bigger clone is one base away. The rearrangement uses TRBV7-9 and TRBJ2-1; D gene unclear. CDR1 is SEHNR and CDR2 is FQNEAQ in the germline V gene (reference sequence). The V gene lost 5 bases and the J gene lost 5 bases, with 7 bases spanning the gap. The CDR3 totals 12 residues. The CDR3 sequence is CASSPGHNEQFF. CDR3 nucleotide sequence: TGTGCCAGCAGCCCTGGACACAATGAGCAGTTCTTC.

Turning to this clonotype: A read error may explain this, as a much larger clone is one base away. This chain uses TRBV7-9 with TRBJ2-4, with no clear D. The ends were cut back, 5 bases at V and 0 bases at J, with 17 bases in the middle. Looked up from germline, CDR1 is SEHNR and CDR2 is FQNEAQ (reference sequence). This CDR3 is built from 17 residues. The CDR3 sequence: CASSDTTTDIAKNIQYF. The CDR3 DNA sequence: TGTGCCAGCAGCGATACAACTACAGATATAGCCAAAAACATTCAGTACTTC. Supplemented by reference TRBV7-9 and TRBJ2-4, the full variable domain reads DTGVSQNPRHKITKRGQNVTFRCDPISEHNRLYWYRQTLGQGPEFLTYFQNEAQLEKSRLLSDRFSAERPKGSFSTLEIQRTEQGDSAMYLCASSDTTTDIAKNIQYFGAGTRLSVL.

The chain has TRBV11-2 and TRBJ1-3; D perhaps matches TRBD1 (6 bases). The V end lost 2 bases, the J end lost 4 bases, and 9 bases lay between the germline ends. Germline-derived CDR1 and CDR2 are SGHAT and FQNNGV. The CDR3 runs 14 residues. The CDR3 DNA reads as TGTGCCAGCAGCTTATCCCAGGGGGGAAACACCATATATTTT. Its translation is CASSLSQGGNTIYF.

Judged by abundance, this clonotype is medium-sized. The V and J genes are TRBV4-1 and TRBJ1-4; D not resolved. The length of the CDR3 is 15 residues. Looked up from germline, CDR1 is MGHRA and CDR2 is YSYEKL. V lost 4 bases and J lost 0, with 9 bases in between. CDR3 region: CASSPYTTTNEKLFF. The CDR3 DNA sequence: TGCGCCAGCAGCCCCTACACTACAACTAATGAAAAACTGTTTTTT.

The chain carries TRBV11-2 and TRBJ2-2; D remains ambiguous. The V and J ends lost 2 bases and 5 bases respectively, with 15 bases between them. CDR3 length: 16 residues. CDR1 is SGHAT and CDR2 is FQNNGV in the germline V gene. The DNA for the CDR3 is TGTGCCAGCAGCTTAAATAGCTGGGGTGGAACCGGGGAGCTGTTTTTT. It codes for CASSLNSWGGTGELFF.

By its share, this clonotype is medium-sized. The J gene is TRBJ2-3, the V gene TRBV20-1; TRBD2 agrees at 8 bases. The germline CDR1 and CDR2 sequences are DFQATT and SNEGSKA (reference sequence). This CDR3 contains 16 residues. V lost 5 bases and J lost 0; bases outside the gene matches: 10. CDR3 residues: CSAGAAGGGSTDTQYF. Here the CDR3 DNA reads TGCAGTGCTGGGGCGGCGGGAGGTGGCAGCACAGATACGCAGTATTTT.

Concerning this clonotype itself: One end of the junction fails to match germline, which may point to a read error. The CDR3, as DNA: TGTGCCAGCAGCACCACCTCCAGACTAGCGGGAGAAATCGGGGAGCCGTTTTTC. It encodes CASSTTSRLAGEIGEPFF. The chain recombines TRBV11-3 with TRBJ2-2, with 12 bases fitting TRBD2. There are 18 residues in the CDR3. CDR1 SGHNT and CDR2 YENEEA come from the germline V gene.

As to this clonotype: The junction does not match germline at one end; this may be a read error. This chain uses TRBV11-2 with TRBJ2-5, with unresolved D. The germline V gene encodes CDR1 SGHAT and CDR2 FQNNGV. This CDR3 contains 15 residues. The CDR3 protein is CANSLVVGLQETQYF. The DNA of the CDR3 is TGTGCCAACAGCTTAGTAGTGGGCTTGCAAGAGACACAATACTTC. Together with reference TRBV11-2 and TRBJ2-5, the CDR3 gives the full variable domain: EAGVAQSPRYKIIEKRQSVAFWCNPISGHATLYWYQQILGQGPKLLIQFQNNGVVDDSQLPKDRFSAERLKGVDSTLKIQPAKLEDSAVYLCANSLVVGLQETQYFGPGTRLLVL.

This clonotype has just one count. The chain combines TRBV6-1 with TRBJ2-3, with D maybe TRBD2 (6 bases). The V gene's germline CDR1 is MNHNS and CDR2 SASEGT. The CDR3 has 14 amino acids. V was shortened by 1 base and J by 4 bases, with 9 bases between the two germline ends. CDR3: CASSEGLAADTQYF. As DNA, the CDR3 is TGTGCCAGCAGTGAAGGGTTAGCGGCAGATACGCAGTATTTT.

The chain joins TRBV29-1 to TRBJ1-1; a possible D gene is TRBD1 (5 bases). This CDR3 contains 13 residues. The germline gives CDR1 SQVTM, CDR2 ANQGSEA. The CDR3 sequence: CGARLGGYTEAFF. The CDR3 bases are TGCGGCGCCCGGCTCGGGGGATACACTGAAGCTTTCTTT.

The DNA of the CDR3 is TGTGCCATTACCCGGGGGACATTCTACAATGAGCAGTTCTTC. This sequence encodes CAITRGTFYNEQFF. V gene TRBV12-3 or TRBV12-4 combines with J gene TRBJ2-1, with D perhaps matching TRBD1 or TRBD2 (6 bases each). Trimming stripped 10 bases from V and 3 bases from J, with 16 bases between. CDR3 length: 14 residues.

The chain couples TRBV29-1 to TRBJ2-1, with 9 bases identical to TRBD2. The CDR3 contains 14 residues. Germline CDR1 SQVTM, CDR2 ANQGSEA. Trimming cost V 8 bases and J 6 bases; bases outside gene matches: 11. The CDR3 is CSIGGRRGGNEQFF. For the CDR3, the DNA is TGCAGCATTGGCGGGCGGCGGGGGGGCAATGAGCAGTTCTTC.

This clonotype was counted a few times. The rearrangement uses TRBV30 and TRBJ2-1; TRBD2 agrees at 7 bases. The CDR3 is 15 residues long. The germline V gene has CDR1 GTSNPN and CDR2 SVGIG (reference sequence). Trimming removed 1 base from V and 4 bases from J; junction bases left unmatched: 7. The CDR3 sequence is CAWSGGGSTYNEQFF. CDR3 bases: TGTGCCTGGAGTGGGGGGGGGAGCACTTACAATGAGCAGTTCTTC.

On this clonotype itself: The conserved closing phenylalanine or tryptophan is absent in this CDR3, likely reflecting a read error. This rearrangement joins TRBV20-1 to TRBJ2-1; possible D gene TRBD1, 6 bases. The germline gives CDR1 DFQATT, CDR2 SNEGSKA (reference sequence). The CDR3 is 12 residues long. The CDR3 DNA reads TGCAGCGCTAGAGGACAGCTCAATGAGCAGTTCCTC. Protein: CSARGQLNEQFL.

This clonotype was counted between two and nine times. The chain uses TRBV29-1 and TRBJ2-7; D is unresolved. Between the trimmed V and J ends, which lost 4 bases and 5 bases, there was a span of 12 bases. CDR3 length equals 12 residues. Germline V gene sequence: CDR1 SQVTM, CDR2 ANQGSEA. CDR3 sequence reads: CSVVTVRDEQYF. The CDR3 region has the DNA TGCAGCGTTGTCACAGTACGTGACGAGCAGTACTTC.

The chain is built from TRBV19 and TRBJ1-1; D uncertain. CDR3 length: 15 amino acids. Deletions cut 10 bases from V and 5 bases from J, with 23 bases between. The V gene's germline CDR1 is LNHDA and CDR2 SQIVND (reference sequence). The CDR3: CATPRDDQPLTEAFF. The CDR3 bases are TGTGCCACCCCGCGCGACGACCAGCCGCTGACTGAAGCTTTCTTT. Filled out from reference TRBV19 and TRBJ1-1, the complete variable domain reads DGGITQSPKYLFRKEGQNVTLSCEQNLNHDAMYWYRQDPGQGLRLIYYSQIVNDFQKGDIAEGYSVSREKKESFPLTVTSAQKNPTAFYLCATPRDDQPLTEAFFGQGTRLTVV.